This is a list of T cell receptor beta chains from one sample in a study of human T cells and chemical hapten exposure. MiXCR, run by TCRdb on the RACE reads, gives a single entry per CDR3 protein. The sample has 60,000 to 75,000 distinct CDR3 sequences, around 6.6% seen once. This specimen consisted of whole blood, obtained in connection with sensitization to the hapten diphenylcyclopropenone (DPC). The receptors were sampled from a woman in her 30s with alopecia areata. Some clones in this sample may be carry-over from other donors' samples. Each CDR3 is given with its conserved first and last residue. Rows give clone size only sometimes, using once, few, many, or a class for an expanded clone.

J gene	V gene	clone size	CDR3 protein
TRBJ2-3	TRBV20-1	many	CSAPSGGAGTDTQYF
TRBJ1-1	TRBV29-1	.	CSVDYSQNTEAFF
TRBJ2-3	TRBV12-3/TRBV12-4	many	CASSPLKRLASTDTQYF
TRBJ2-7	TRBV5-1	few	CASSLALGPQYEQYF
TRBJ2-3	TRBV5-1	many	CASSLLGTSGQDTQYF
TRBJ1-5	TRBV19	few	CASSTGPYGQPQHF
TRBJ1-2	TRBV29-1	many	CSVEDLNVKGYTF
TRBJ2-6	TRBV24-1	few	CATSVRPGANVLTF
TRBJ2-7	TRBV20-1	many	CSARGGTDRSEQYF
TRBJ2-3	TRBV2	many	CASSEERGGYTDTQYF